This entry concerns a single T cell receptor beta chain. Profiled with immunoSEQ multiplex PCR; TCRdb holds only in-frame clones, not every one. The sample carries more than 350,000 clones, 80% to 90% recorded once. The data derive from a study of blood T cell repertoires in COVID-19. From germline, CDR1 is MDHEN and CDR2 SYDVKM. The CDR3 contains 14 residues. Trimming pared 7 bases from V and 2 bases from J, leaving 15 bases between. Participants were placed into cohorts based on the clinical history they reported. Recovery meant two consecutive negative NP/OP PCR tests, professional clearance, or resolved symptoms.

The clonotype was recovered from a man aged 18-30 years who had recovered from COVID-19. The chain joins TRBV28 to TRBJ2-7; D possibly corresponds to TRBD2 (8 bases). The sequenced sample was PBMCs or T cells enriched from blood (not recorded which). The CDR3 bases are TGTGCCAGCATTCCGGGGGGGACAGCCTACGAGCAGTACTTC. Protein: CASIPGGTAYEQYF.